This record covers a single TCR beta chain. The antigen is not known. The entry originates in a study of cytotoxic CD8 clonotypes in ibrutinib-treated CLL. Across the whole study: Response sampling came at median approximately a year of treatment, ranging about 6 to 36 months.

Notes on the study in general: There were few public clonotypes, and on treatment they contracted or stayed stable. Researchers report that baseline clonality outpaced age-matched healthy donors and tracked circulating CD8+ T-cell counts. For progressing versus sustained-remission patients, sampling times were not the same.

Measured with immunoSEQ multiplex PCR; TCRdb has only the in-frame clones, and not every one. Here the sample spans 150,000 to 200,000 clones, approximately 91% being singletons. The CDR3 length is 16 residues. V and J are TRBV21-1 and TRBJ1-2; the table's D call of TRBD1 was not tested on the DNA. TRBV21-1 is a pseudogene. The clonotype comes from a human donor with chronic lymphocytic leukemia. The sample consisted of PBMCs, taken at disease progression, from a patient treated with ibrutinib. The CDR3 here is CASSKVRGQSHYGYTF. The CDR3 DNA follows: TGTGCCAGCAGCAAAGTCCGCGGACAGAGTCACTATGGCTACACCTTC.